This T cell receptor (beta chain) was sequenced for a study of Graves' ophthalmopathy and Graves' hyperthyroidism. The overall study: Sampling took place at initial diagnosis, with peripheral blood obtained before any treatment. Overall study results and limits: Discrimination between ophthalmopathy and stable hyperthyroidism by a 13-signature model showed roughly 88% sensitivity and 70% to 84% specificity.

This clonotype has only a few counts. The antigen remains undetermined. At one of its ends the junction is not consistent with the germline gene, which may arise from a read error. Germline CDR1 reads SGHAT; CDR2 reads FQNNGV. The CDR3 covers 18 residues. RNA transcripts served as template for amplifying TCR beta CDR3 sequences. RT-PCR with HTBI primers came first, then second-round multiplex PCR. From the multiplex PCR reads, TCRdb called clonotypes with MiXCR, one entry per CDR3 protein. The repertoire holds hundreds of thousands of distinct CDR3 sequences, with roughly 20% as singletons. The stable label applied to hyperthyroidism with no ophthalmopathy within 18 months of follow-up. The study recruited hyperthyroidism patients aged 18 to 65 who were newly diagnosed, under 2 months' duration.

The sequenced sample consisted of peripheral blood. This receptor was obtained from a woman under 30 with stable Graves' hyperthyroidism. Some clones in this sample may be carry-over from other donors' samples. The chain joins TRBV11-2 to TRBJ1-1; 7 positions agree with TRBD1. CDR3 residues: CVSSQGRGQLGLYTEAFF. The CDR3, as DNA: TGTGTCAGCAGCCAAGGGAGGGGGCAGTTGGGCTTGTACACTGAAGCTTTCTTT.